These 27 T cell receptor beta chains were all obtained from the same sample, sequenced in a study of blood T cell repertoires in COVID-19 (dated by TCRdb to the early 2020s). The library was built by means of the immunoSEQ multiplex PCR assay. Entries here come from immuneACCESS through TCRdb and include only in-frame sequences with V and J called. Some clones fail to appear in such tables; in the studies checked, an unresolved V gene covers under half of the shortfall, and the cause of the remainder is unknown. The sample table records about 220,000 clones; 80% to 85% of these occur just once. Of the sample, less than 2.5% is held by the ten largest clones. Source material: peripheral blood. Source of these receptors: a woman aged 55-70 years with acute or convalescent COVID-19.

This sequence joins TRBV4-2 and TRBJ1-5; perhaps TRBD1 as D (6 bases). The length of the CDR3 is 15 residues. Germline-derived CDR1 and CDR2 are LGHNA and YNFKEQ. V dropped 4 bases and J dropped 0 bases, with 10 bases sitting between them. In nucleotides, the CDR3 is TGTGCCAGCAGCCCCCGGACAGATAGCAATCAGCCCCAGCATTTT. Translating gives CASSPRTDSNQPQHF.

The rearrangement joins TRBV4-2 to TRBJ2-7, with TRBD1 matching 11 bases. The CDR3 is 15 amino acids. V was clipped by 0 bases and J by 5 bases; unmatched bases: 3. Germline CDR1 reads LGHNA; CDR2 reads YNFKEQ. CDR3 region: CASSQDWTGGNEQYF. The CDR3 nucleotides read TGTGCCAGCAGCCAAGATTGGACAGGGGGCAACGAGCAGTACTTC.

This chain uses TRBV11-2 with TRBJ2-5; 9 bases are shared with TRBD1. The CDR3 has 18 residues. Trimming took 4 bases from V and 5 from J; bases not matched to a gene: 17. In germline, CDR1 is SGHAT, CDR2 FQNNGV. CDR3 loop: CASSSGQGSLPRFETQYF. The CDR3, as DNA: TGTGCCAGCAGCTCCGGACAGGGGAGTCTTCCAAGGTTTGAGACCCAGTACTTC.

CDR3 in DNA: TGTGCCAGTAGTATAGGGACAGGGACTGAAGCTTTCTTT. Translating gives CASSIGTGTEAFF. J is TRBJ1-1 and V is TRBV19; 8 positions agree with TRBD1. J was trimmed by 5 bases and V by 1 base; bases with no gene match: 0. The V gene's germline CDR1 is LNHDA and CDR2 SQIVND (reference sequence). The CDR3 runs to 13 residues.

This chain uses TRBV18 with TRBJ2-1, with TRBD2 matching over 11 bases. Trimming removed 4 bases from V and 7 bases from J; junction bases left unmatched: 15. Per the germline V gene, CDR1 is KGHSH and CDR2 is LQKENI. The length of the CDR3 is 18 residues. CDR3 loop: CASSLNSLAGGKGNEQFF. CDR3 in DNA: TGTGCCAGCTCACTTAATTCCCTAGCGGGGGGAAAAGGGAATGAGCAGTTCTTC.

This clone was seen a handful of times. CDR3 sequence (DNA): TGTGCCAGCAGCTTTTCGGACACCAATAATTCACCCCTCCACTTT. Protein product: CASSFSDTNNSPLHF. The genes are TRBV11-2 and TRBJ1-6, with TRBD1 as a possible D gene (5 bases). Germline CDR1 reads SGHAT; CDR2 reads FQNNGV. Trimming shortened V by 3 bases and J by 5 bases, and 11 bases separated the two germline ends. This CDR3 has 15 amino acids. The whole variable domain, remainder taken from reference TRBV11-2 and TRBJ1-6, is EAGVAQSPRYKIIEKRQSVAFWCNPISGHATLYWYQQILGQGPKLLIQFQNNGVVDDSQLPKDRFSAERLKGVDSTLKIQPAKLEDSAVYLCASSFSDTNNSPLHFGNGTRLTVT.

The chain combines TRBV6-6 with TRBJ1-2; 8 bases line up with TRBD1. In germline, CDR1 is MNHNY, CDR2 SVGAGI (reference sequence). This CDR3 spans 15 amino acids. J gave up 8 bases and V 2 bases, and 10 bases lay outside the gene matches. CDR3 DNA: TGTGCCAGCAGTTACCCCAAATCAGGGGGCTGGGGCTACACCTTC. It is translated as CASSYPKSGGWGYTF.

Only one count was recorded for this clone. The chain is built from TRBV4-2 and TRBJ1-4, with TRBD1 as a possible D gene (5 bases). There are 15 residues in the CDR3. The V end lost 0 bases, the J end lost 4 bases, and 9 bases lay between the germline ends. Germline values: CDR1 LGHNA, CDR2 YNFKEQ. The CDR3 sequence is CASSQEAQGNEKLFF. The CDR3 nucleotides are TGTGCCAGCAGCCAAGAGGCCCAGGGTAATGAAAAACTGTTTTTT.

The CDR3 loop is CASSLRLAGAREQYF. Written as DNA, the CDR3 is TGTGCCAGCAGCCTCCGACTAGCGGGGGCGCGGGAGCAGTACTTC. The V gene is TRBV13, the J gene TRBJ2-7, with TRBD2 matching 12 bases. Germline CDR1 reads PRHDT; CDR2 reads FYEKMQ (reference sequence). The J segment lost 7 bases and the V segment lost 5 bases, leaving 9 bases of the junction unmatched. CDR3 length: 15 residues.

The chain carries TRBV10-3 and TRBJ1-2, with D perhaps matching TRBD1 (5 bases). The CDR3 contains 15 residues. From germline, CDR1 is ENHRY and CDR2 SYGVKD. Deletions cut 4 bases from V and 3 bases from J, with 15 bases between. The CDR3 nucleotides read TGTGCCATCAGTGTTTCGAATCAGGGATACTATGGCTACACCTTC. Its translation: CAISVSNQGYYGYTF.

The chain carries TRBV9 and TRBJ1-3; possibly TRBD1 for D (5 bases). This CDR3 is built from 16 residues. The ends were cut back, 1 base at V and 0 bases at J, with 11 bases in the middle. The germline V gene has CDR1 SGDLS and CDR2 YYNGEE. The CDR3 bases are TGTGCCAGCAGCGTAATGGGGGGTGCCTCTGGAAACACCATATATTTT. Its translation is CASSVMGGASGNTIYF.

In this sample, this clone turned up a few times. DNA for the CDR3: TGTGCCAGCAGCTCGGACAGGCAGCTGTTTTTT. This encodes CASSSDRQLFF. The chain recombines TRBV7-8 with TRBJ1-4; 7 bases match TRBD1. This CDR3 region has 11 residues. The germline V gene has CDR1 SGHVS and CDR2 FQNEAQ. V shed 4 bases and J 14 bases; nucleotides not matched to a gene: 4.

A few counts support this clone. CDR3 in DNA: TGTGCCAGCAGCCAAGCTGAGGACACCATATATTTT. Translating it yields CASSQAEDTIYF. The chain has TRBV3-1 (or the pseudogene TRBV3-2) and TRBJ1-3; D is undetermined. The CDR3 loop spans 12 amino acids. Germline V gene data show CDR1 as LGHDT and CDR2 as YNNKEL (reference sequence). V lost 1 base and J 8 bases, leaving 6 bases between the germline ends.

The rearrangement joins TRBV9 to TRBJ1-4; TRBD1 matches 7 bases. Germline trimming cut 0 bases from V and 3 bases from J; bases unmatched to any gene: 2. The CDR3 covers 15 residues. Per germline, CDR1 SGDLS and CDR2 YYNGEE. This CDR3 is CASSVAGTANEKLFF. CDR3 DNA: TGTGCCAGCAGCGTAGCCGGGACAGCTAATGAAAAACTGTTTTTT.

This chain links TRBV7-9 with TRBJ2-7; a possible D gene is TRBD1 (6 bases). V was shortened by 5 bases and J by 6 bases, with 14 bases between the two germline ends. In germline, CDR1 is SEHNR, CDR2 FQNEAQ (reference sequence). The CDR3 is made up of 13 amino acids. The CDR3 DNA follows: TGTGCCAGCAGCGCCGGACAGTCTCGCGAGCAGTACTTC. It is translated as CASSAGQSREQYF.

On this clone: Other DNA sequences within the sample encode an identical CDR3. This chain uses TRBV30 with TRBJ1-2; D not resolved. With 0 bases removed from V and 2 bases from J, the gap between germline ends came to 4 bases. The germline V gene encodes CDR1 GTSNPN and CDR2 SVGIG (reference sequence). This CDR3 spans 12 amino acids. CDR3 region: CAWSVANYGYTF. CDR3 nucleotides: TGTGCCTGGAGTGTAGCCAACTATGGCTACACCTTC.

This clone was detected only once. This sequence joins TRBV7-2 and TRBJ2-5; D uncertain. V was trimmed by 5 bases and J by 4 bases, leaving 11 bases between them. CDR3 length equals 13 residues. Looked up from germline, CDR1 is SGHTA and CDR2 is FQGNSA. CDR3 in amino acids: CASSPWSRETQYF. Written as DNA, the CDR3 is TGTGCCAGCAGCCCCTGGAGCCGAGAGACCCAGTACTTC.

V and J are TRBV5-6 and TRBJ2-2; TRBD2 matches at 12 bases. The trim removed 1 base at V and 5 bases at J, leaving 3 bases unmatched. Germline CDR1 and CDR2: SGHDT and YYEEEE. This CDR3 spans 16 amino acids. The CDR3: CASSLRGLAGTGELFF. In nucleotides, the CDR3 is TGTGCCAGCAGCTTGAGGGGACTAGCGGGTACCGGGGAGCTGTTTTTT.

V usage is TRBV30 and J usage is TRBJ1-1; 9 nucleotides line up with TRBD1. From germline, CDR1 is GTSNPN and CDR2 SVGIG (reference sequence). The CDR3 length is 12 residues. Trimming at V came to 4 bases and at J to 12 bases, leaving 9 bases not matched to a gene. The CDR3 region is CAWKRDRELPFF. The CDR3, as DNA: TGTGCCTGGAAACGGGACAGGGAGTTACCTTTCTTT.

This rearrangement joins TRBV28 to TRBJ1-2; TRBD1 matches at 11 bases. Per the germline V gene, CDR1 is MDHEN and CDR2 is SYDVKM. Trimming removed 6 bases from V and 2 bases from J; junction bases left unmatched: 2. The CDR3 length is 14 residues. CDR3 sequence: CASSGTGGNYGYTF. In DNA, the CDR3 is TGTGCCAGCAGCGGGACAGGGGGGAACTATGGCTACACCTTC.

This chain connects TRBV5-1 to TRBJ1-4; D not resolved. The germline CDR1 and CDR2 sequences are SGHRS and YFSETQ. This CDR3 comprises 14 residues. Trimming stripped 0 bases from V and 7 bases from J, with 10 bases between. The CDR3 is CASSLDPSSEKLFF. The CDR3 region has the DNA TGCGCCAGCAGCTTGGACCCATCCAGTGAAAAACTGTTTTTT.

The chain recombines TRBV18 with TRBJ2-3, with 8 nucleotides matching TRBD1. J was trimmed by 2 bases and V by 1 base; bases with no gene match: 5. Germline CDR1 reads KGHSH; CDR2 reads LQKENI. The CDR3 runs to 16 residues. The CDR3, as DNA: TGTGCCAGCTCACCACGCGGACAGGGCCTCACAGATACGCAGTATTTT. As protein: CASSPRGQGLTDTQYF.

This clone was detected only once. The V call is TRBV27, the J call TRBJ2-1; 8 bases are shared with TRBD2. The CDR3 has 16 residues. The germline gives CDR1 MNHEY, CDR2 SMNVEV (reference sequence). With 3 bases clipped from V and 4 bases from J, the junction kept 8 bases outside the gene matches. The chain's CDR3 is CASSFQASGFYNEQFF. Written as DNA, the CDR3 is TGTGCCAGCAGTTTTCAGGCTAGCGGGTTTTACAATGAGCAGTTCTTC.

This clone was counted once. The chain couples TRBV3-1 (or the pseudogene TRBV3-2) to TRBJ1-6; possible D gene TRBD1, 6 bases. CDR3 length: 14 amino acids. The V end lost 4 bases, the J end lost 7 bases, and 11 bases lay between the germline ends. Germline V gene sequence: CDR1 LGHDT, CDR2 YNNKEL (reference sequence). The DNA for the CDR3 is TGTGCCAGCAGCCTAGGACAGCGGAATTCACCCCTCCACTTT. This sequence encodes CASSLGQRNSPLHF.

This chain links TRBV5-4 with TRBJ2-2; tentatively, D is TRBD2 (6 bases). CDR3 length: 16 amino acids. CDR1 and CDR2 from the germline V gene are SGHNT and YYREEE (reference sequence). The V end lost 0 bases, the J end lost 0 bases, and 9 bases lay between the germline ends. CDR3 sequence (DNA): TGTGCCAGCAGCTTGGCGATAGCGGCGAACACCGGGGAGCTGTTTTTT. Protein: CASSLAIAANTGELFF.

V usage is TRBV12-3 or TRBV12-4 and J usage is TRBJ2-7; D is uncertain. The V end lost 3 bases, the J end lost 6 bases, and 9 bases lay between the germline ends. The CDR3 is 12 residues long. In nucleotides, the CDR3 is TGTGCCAGCAGTTTTTTTGGGCCCGAGCAGTACTTC. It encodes CASSFFGPEQYF.

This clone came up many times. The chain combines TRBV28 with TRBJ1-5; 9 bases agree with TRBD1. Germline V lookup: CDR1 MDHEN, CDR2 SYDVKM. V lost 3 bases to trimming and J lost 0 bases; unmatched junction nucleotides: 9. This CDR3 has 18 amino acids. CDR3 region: CASSLGTGSTYSNQPQHF. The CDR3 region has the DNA TGTGCCAGCAGTTTGGGGACAGGGTCTACCTATAGCAATCAGCCCCAGCATTTT.